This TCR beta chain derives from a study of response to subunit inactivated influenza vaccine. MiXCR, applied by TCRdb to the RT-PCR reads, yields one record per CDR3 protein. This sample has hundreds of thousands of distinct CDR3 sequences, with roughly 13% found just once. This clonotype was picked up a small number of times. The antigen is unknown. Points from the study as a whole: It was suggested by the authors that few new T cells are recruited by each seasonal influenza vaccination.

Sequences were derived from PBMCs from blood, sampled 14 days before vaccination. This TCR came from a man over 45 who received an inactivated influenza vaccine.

Here the CDR3 DNA reads TGTGCCAGCAGCGTAGGAGGGACAGGGGGTGGCTACAATGAGCAGTTCTTC. It specifies CASSVGGTGGGYNEQFF. The chain carries TRBV9 and TRBJ2-1; 11 nucleotides match TRBD1. The trim removed 0 bases at V and 3 bases at J, leaving 5 bases unmatched. CDR3 length equals 17 residues. Germline assignment: CDR1 SGDLS and CDR2 YYNGEE.